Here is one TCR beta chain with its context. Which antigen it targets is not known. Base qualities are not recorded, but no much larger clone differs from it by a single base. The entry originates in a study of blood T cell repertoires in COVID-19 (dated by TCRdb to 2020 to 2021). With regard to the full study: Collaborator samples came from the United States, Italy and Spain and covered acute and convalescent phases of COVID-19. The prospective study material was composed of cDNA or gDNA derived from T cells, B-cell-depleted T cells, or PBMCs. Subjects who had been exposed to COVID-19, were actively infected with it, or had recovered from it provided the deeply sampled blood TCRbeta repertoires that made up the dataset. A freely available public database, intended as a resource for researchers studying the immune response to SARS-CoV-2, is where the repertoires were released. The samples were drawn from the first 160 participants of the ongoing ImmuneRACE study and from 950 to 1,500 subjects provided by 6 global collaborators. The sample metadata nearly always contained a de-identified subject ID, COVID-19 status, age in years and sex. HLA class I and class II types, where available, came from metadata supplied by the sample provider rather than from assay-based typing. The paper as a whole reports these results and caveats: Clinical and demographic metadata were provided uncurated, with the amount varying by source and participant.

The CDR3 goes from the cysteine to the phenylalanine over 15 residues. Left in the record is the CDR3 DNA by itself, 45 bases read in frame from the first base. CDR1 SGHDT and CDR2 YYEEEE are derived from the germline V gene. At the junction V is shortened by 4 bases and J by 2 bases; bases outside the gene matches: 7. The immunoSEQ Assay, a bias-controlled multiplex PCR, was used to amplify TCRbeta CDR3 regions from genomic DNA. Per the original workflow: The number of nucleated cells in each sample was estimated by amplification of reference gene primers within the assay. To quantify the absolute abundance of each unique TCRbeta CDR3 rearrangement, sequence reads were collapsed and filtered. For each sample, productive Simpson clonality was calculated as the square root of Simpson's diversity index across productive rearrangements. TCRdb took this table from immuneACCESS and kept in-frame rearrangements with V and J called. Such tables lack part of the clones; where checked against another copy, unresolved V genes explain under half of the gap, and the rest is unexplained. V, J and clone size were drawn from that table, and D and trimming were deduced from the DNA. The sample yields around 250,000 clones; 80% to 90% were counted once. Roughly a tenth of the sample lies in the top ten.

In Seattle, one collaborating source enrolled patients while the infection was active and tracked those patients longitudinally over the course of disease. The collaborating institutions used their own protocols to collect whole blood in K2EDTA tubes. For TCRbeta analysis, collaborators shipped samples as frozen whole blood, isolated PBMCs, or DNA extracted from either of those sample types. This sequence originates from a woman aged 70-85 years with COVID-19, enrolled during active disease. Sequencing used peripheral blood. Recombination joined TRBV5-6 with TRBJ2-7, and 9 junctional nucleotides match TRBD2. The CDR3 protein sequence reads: CASSPLVAGAYEQYF. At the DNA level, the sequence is TGTGCCAGCAGCCCCCTCGTAGCGGGAGCCTACGAGCAGTACTTC.